The 20 T cell receptor beta chains below were found in one sample sequenced in a study of blood T cells in healthy people across ages. A second PCR, run for about 6 to 11 cycles, used a sample-barcoded 5' primer plus a J-beta primer mix. A single record per CDR3 protein comes from TCRdb applying MiXCR to the 5' RACE reads. The table records approximately 810,000 distinct CDR3 sequences, 25% to 30% of them present only once. Sequencing input: blood. The receptors here all came from a woman of 80 years or more in good health.

This clonotype was found a few times. The rearrangement uses TRBV20-1 and TRBJ2-2; unclear D gene. Trimming removed 2 bases from V and 6 bases from J, with 19 bases in between. The CDR3 extends over 16 amino acids. The germline CDR1 and CDR2 sequences are DFQATT and SNEGSKA (reference sequence). As DNA, the CDR3 is TGCAGTGCTAGACCCACTTCCCCGACGGGCCCCGGGGAGCTGTTTTTT. It translates to CSARPTSPTGPGELFF.

The rearrangement joins TRBV30 to TRBJ2-2; TRBD1 might be the D (5 bases). Trimming took 3 bases from V and 4 from J, leaving 9 bases between them. Germline V lookup: CDR1 GTSNPN, CDR2 SVGIG (reference sequence). This CDR3 has 13 amino acids. The CDR3 loop is CAWRRGPTGELFF. The DNA of the CDR3 is TGTGCCTGGAGAAGGGGCCCCACCGGGGAGCTGTTTTTT.

The chain uses TRBV9 and TRBJ1-2; 9 nucleotides agree with TRBD1. Germline V gene sequence: CDR1 SGDLS, CDR2 YYNGEE. The CDR3 consists of 15 residues. The trim removed 0 bases at V and 2 bases at J, leaving 2 bases unmatched. The DNA of the CDR3 is TGTGCCAGCAGCGTAGTGGGACAGGGCAACTATGGCTACACCTTC. Translated: CASSVVGQGNYGYTF.

Remarks on this clonotype: A much larger clonotype is one base distant, so this may be a read error. This chain links TRBV5-1 with TRBJ2-3; perhaps TRBD1 as D (6 bases). The CDR3 sequence is 16 residues long. Per the germline V gene, CDR1 is SGHRS and CDR2 is YFSETQ. This CDR3 is CAGSLVGQISTDTQYF. In DNA, the CDR3 is TGCGCCGGCAGCTTGGTAGGACAGATAAGCACAGATACGCAGTATTTT. The variable domain in full, with the rest retrieved from reference TRBV5-1 and TRBJ2-3, is KAGVTQTPRYLIKTRGQQVTLSCSPISGHRSVSWYQQTPGQGLQFLFEYFSETQRNKGNFPGRFSGRQFSNSRSEMNVSTLELGDSALYLCAGSLVGQISTDTQYFGPGTRLTVL.

This clonotype was observed at least ten times. CDR3 amino acids: CASSYTGQGYGYTF. CDR3 DNA sequence: TGTGCCAGCAGTTATACGGGGCAGGGGTATGGCTACACCTTC. The chain carries TRBV6-5 and TRBJ1-2; D possibly corresponds to TRBD1 (6 bases). The germline V and J ends were trimmed by 3 bases and 5 bases, with 13 bases remaining between them. The CDR3 is 14 residues long. Germline V gives CDR1 MNHEY, CDR2 SVGAGI.

At least ten counts were recorded for this clonotype. The rearrangement links TRBV11-2 to TRBJ2-3; unclear D gene. The CDR3 extends over 14 amino acids. The V end was cut by 5 bases, the J end by 5 bases, with 14 bases between. CDR1 SGHAT and CDR2 FQNNGV come from the germline V gene. The CDR3 DNA follows: TGTGCCAGCAGCCGACCCCCGGCAATAGATACGCAGTATTTT. This translates into CASSRPPAIDTQYF. The full variable domain, rest sourced from reference TRBV11-2 and TRBJ2-3, is EAGVAQSPRYKIIEKRQSVAFWCNPISGHATLYWYQQILGQGPKLLIQFQNNGVVDDSQLPKDRFSAERLKGVDSTLKIQPAKLEDSAVYLCASSRPPAIDTQYFGPGTRLTVL.

This clonotype was recorded many times. The chain has TRBV5-4 and TRBJ2-4; D is possibly TRBD1 or TRBD2 (6 bases each). Germline V gene data show CDR1 as SGHNT and CDR2 as YYREEE (reference sequence). CDR3 length: 15 residues. The ends were cut back, 3 bases at V and 6 bases at J, with 16 bases in the middle. For the CDR3, the DNA is TGTGCCAGCAGCTCGGCTTTGGGGGGCCGAAACATTCAGTACTTC. Translated, it gives CASSSALGGRNIQYF.

The chain employs TRBV2 and TRBJ1-1; no clear D. Trimming cost V 7 bases and J 1 base, with 16 bases left between them. The CDR3 loop spans 15 amino acids. CDR1 and CDR2 (germline): SNHLY, FYNNEI. CDR3 loop: CASTWESGGNTEAFF. CDR3 bases: TGTGCCAGCACCTGGGAATCCGGTGGGAACACTGAAGCTTTCTTT.

Comment on this clonotype: A clone one base away is much larger, so this may be a read error. V gene TRBV7-2 combines with J gene TRBJ1-2, with 8 positions matching TRBD1. The germline V gene has CDR1 SGHTA and CDR2 FQGNSA. The CDR3 is 19 amino acids. CDR3 nucleotides: TGTGCCAGCAGCCCAGATCTACTGGACAGGGTGGGAAGCGGCTATGGCCACACCTTC. Its protein is CASSPDLLDRVGSGYGHTF.

There are a few counts of this clonotype. This may be a read error: a much more frequent sequence differs by one nucleotide. The chain combines TRBV7-2 with TRBJ2-7; 8 nucleotides agree with TRBD1. TRBJ2-4 explains the end of the DNA better; the J call may be wrong. CDR1 and CDR2 (germline): SGHTA, FQGNSA. This CDR3 comprises 15 residues. CDR3 nucleotides: TGTGCCAGCAGCCTCCAGGGGGCTGGAGGAAACATTCAGTACTTC. Protein sequence: CASSLQGAGGNIQYF.

The V gene is TRBV5-1, the J gene TRBJ2-1, with TRBD1 matching 8 bases. Germline trimming cut 3 bases from V and 0 bases from J; bases unmatched to any gene: 5. Per germline, CDR1 SGHRS and CDR2 YFSETQ. The length of the CDR3 is 16 residues. DNA for the CDR3: TGCGCCAGCAGCTGGAGAGACAGGGGCTCCTACAATGAGCAGTTCTTC. Amino acid sequence: CASSWRDRGSYNEQFF.

The V and J genes are TRBV7-2 and TRBJ1-4; weak D call: TRBD1 (5 bases). Germline V gene sequence: CDR1 SGHTA, CDR2 FQGNSA. The V end lost 1 base, the J end lost 7 bases, and 13 bases lay between the germline ends. This CDR3 region has 15 residues. CDR3 residues: CASSLGPGTAEKLFF. The CDR3 region has the DNA TGTGCCAGCAGCTTAGGGCCGGGGACTGCTGAAAAACTGTTTTTT.

This clonotype was recorded at least ten times. The chain links TRBV10-2 to TRBJ2-1; 10 bases are shared with TRBD2. After removal of 8 bases from V and 5 bases from J, the junction contained 9 bases not matched to a gene. Germline CDR1 reads WSHSY; CDR2 reads SAAADI. The CDR3 length is 15 residues. The CDR3, as DNA: TGCGCCAGCTTAGCTAGCGGGGGTACGAACAATGAGCAGTTCTTC. It is translated as CASLASGGTNNEQFF.

V and J are TRBV2 and TRBJ2-1, with 9 bases fitting TRBD1. After removal of 11 bases from V and 4 bases from J, the junction contained 21 bases not matched to a gene. This CDR3 comprises 18 residues. Germline assignment: CDR1 SNHLY and CDR2 FYNNEI. CDR3 sequence: CALQDRGFAEGRYNEQFF. As DNA, the CDR3 is TGTGCCCTACAGGACAGGGGATTTGCAGAGGGGCGGTACAATGAGCAGTTCTTC.

The chain couples TRBV10-3 to TRBJ1-5; D unresolved. CDR3 length: 17 amino acids. Germline V CDR1 and CDR2: ENHRY, SYGVKD. V was clipped by 0 bases and J by 3 bases, with 15 bases between them. Written as DNA, the CDR3 is TGTGCCATCAGTGAGTCGAGTTCCGGGCTTTACAATCAGCCCCAGCATTTT. It encodes CAISESSSGLYNQPQHF.

V and J are TRBV7-2 and TRBJ1-2; TRBD1 might be the D (6 bases). This CDR3 has 15 residues. V was clipped by 1 base and J by 6 bases, with 15 bases between them. The germline CDR1 and CDR2 sequences are SGHTA and FQGNSA. The CDR3 spells CASSLEGGGWDGYTF. For the CDR3, the DNA is TGTGCCAGCAGCTTAGAAGGCGGGGGCTGGGATGGCTACACCTTC.

The chain recombines TRBV4-1 with TRBJ2-4; D remains unclear. V lost 3 bases and J lost 0, with 9 bases in between. There are 15 residues in the CDR3. Germline lookup yields CDR1 MGHRA and CDR2 YSYEKL. The CDR3 sequence is CASSHLVLAKNIQYF. The DNA for the CDR3 is TGCGCCAGCAGCCACCTCGTCTTAGCCAAAAACATTCAGTACTTC.

This clonotype has a single count. This sequence joins TRBV6-5 and TRBJ2-1; 7 bases align to TRBD2. CDR1 and CDR2 from the germline V gene are MNHEY and SVGAGI. Trimming at V came to 2 bases and at J to 4 bases, leaving 2 bases not matched to a gene. CDR3 length equals 14 residues. CDR3 in DNA: TGTGCCAGCAGTTACCGAGCGGGATACAATGAGCAGTTCTTC. This codes for CASSYRAGYNEQFF.

This clonotype has a handful of counts. The V gene is TRBV7-6, the J gene TRBJ1-1, with 7 bases identical to TRBD1. Germline-derived CDR1 and CDR2 are SGHVS and FNYEAQ. Losses at the gene ends were 4 bases for V and 5 bases for J; bases not matched to a gene: 10. There are 15 residues in the CDR3. In DNA, the CDR3 is TGTGCCAGCAGCTCGCGCTCAGGGGGTCGGACTGAAGCTTTCTTT. It encodes CASSSRSGGRTEAFF.

This clonotype was seen more than once but under ten times. A much larger clonotype is one base distant, so this may be a read error. J is TRBJ1-2 and V is TRBV7-2; 8 nucleotides align to TRBD1. This CDR3 has 15 amino acids. CDR1 and CDR2 from the germline V gene are SGHTA and FQGNSA. The chain's CDR3 is CVSSLRGQGVYGYTF. The DNA for the CDR3 is TGTGTCAGCAGCTTAAGAGGACAGGGAGTCTATGGCTACACCTTC.